Below are 5 T cell receptor beta chains sequenced from a single sample in a study of beta chain features in type 1 diabetes (dated by TCRdb to the late 2010s). Library preparation used the immunoSEQ multiplex PCR assay. All of the isolated RNA was reverse transcribed with the High Capacity cDNA Reverse Transcription Kit, so expressed TCRB transcripts were sequenced. Drawn from immuneACCESS, this table holds only the in-frame rearrangements with V and J called that TCRdb kept. Clones are partly lost; checked studies trace under half to an unresolved V gene and leave the rest unexplained. Across this sample there are about 210,000 clones, with 9.5% to 13% seen only once. The top ten clones comprise 1% to 1.5% of the sample. The source material was central memory CD4+ T cells from blood. All receptors come from a man between 18 and 35 years old in good health.

The gene calls are TRBV30 and TRBJ2-1; TRBD2 matches at 8 bases. After removal of 5 bases from V and 0 bases from J, the junction contained 3 bases not matched to a gene. The germline V gene encodes CDR1 GTSNPN and CDR2 SVGIG (reference sequence). CDR3 length: 14 amino acids. The CDR3 reads CAWRGRPSYNEQFF. In DNA form, the CDR3 reads TGTGCCTGGCGCGGGAGGCCCTCCTACAATGAGCAGTTCTTC.

The chain has TRBV20-1 and TRBJ2-7; no clear D gene. CDR1 is DFQATT, CDR2 SNEGSKA, per germline (reference sequence). The CDR3 length is 10 residues. V lost 5 bases and J 5 bases, leaving 7 bases between the germline ends. CDR3 residues: CSAVRHEQYF. The CDR3 DNA reads TGCAGTGCTGTACGACACGAGCAGTACTTC.

This clone was found a few times. This rearrangement joins TRBV30 to TRBJ1-2, with D possibly being TRBD1 (5 bases). Germline lookup yields CDR1 GTSNPN and CDR2 SVGIG (reference sequence). Trimming took 0 bases from V and 8 from J, leaving 13 bases between them. This CDR3 has 13 amino acids. The CDR3 spells CAWSVQYGGGYTF. CDR3 DNA: TGTGCCTGGAGTGTACAATACGGGGGAGGCTACACCTTC.

This clone showed up just a few times. The rearrangement links TRBV7-9 to TRBJ2-1; D ambiguous. Germline lookup yields CDR1 SEHNR and CDR2 FQNEAQ (reference sequence). The V and J ends lost 0 bases and 9 bases respectively, with 9 bases between them. The CDR3 loop spans 13 amino acids. CDR3 bases: TGTGCCAGCAGCTTAGCGCCCGGGTCTGAGCAGTTCTTC. Its protein is CASSLAPGSEQFF.

This clone has just a few counts. The likely explanation is a read error, given a far larger clone one base away. At the DNA level, this CDR3 is encoded by other sequences in the same sample as well. This chain joins TRBV29-1 and TRBJ2-7; D possibly corresponds to TRBD2 (6 bases). Looked up from germline, CDR1 is SQVTM and CDR2 is ANQGSEA. V shed 6 bases and J shed 0 bases, with 15 bases lying between them. The CDR3 is 14 residues long. The CDR3, as DNA: TGCAGCGTCGGATCCGGGAGAAGCTCCTACGAGCAGTACTTC. Translation: CSVGSGRSSYEQYF.